This TCR beta chain was identified during a study of T-cell reconstitution after alpha-beta-depleted transplantation in children. A TCRbeta library incorporating unique molecular identifiers was prepared. TCRdb re-derived calls from the PCR reads in MiXCR, one entry per CDR3 protein. This sample carries 420,000 or so distinct CDR3 sequences, roughly 11% of them seen once, and the ten largest clones take roughly 5.5%. The CDR3 runs 17 residues. The starting material was PBMCs from the stem cell graft donor, obtained from the stem cell graft. The V gene is TRBV21-1, the J gene TRBJ1-4. TRBV21-1 is flagged as a pseudogene. The sequence was collected from a human donor who donated a stem cell graft to a child with acute myeloid leukemia. CDR3 coding DNA: TGTGCCAGCAGCAAAGAATCAGGATTTGCAACTAATGAAAAACTGTTTTTT. The encoded protein is CASSKESGFATNEKLFF.